A selection of T cell receptor beta chains follows, all from one sample in a study of beta chain features in type 1 diabetes. The data were produced by immunoSEQ multiplex PCR, yet TCRdb's version contains in-frame clones alone and is incomplete. In the table there are hundreds of thousands of clones, roughly 14% of which are singletons. The sample was naive CD4+ T cells from blood. These receptors all stem from a man younger than 45 in good health. The CDR3 runs from the conserved cysteine through the conserved F or W. A D gene is named only where the DNA matches it firmly. Only some rows state a clone size, as once, few, many or a class for expanded clones.

. TRBJ2-3 TRBV9 . CASSVAPRGSSTDTQYF TGTGCCAGCAGCGTAGCTCCCCGAGGGTCTAGCACAGATACGCAGTATTTT
. TRBJ2-1 TRBV7-6 TRBD2 CASTRGTSSYNEQFF TGTGCCAGCACAAGGGGGACTAGCTCGTACAATGAGCAGTTCTTC
. TRBJ2-3 TRBV15 . CATSSGGQGGTYSTDTQYF TGTGCCACCAGCAGCGGGGGCCAGGGGGGAACGTATAGCACAGATACGCAGTATTTT
few TRBJ1-1 TRBV10-3 . CAISESTGRLNTEAFF TGTGCCATCAGTGAGTCCACCGGGCGGTTGAACACTGAAGCTTTCTTT
. TRBJ2-7 TRBV7-2 TRBD2 CASSRTSYSSYEQYF TGTGCCAGCAGCAGGACTAGCTACAGCTCCTACGAGCAGTACTTC
few TRBJ2-5 TRBV5-1 . CASRDRYPRGAETQYF TGCGCCAGCAGAGACCGCTATCCCCGGGGCGCAGAGACCCAGTACTTC
. TRBJ2-1 TRBV18 . CASSPATGYNEQFF TGTGCCAGCTCACCCGCGACAGGTTACAATGAGCAGTTCTTC
. TRBJ2-5 TRBV4-1 . CASSQGTERVTQYF TGCGCCAGCAGCCAAGGGACAGAAAGGGTGACCCAGTACTTC
. TRBJ2-7 TRBV5-1 TRBD2 CASKGGDEQYF TGCGCCAGCAAGGGAGGGGACGAGCAGTACTTC
. TRBJ2-1 TRBV7-9 TRBD1 CASSRRGQAAYNEQFF TGTGCCAGCAGCCGTAGGGGACAGGCGGCCTACAATGAGCAGTTCTTC
. TRBJ2-1 TRBV30 . CAWSVPGGPYNEQFF TGTGCCTGGAGTGTACCCGGGGGCCCCTACAATGAGCAGTTCTTC
. TRBJ2-3 TRBV5-4 TRBD2 CASSLLAGGMGTDTQYF TGTGCCAGCAGCTTACTAGCGGGAGGAATGGGTACAGATACGCAGTATTTT
. TRBJ1-4 TRBV25-1 TRBD1 CASSELRRTGAEKLFF TGTGCCAGCAGTGAATTGCGTAGGACAGGGGCGGAAAAACTGTTTTTT
. TRBJ2-1 TRBV5-4 . CASSPPAVNEQFF TGTGCCAGCAGCCCCCCCGCGGTGAATGAGCAGTTCTTC
. TRBJ2-2 TRBV10-3 TRBD2 CAISAGLAYGELFF TGTGCCATCAGTGCCGGACTAGCATACGGGGAGCTGTTTTTT
. TRBJ1-1 TRBV5-4 . CASSGPSEAFF TGTGCCAGCAGCGGGCCGTCAGAAGCTTTCTTT
. TRBJ2-7 TRBV18 . CASSPGTSYEQYF TGTGCCAGCTCACCCGGGACATCCTACGAGCAGTACTTC
. TRBJ1-2 TRBV27 . CASRRGTNYGYTF TGTGCCAGCAGGAGGGGGACTAACTATGGCTACACCTTC
few TRBJ2-7 TRBV7-2 . CASSLGQSSYEQYF TGTGCCAGCAGCTTAGGTCAAAGCTCCTACGAGCAGTACTTC
. TRBJ2-7 TRBV11-2 . CASSFRRGEQYF TGTGCCAGCAGCTTTCGCAGGGGCGAGCAGTACTTC
. TRBJ1-2 TRBV4-3 . CASSQEILVRYGYTF TGCGCCAGCAGCCAAGAAATCCTGGTGCGCTATGGCTACACCTTC
. TRBJ1-1 TRBV27 TRBD1 CASSFGTGFTEAFF TGTGCCAGCAGTTTTGGGACAGGCTTCACTGAAGCTTTCTTT
. TRBJ1-2 TRBV5-1 . CASSLEGPSNYGYTF TGCGCCAGCAGCTTGGAAGGACCGTCTAACTATGGCTACACCTTC
. TRBJ2-5 TRBV14 . CASSQDWPRLETQYF TGTGCCAGCAGCCAAGATTGGCCCCGATTGGAGACCCAGTACTTC
. TRBJ1-1 TRBV7-9 . CASTRGQEAFF TGTGCCAGCACCCGCGGGCAAGAAGCTTTCTTT
. TRBJ1-4 TRBV18 . CASSPNVGGANEKLFF TGTGCCAGCTCACCGAATGTGGGGGGAGCTAATGAAAAACTGTTTTTT
. TRBJ1-2 TRBV7-9 . CASSLAGRVNYGYTF TGTGCCAGCAGCTTAGCGGGCAGGGTTAACTATGGCTACACCTTC
. TRBJ2-3 TRBV4-3 . CASSRLRTDTQYF TGCGCCAGCAGCCGCCTGAGGACAGATACGCAGTATTTT
. TRBJ2-4 TRBV19 . CASSIDTGAGAKNIQYF TGTGCCAGTAGTATAGACACCGGGGCGGGGGCCAAAAACATTCAGTACTTC
few TRBJ2-4 TRBV19 TRBD2 CASSIWTSAFENIQYF TGTGCCAGTAGTATCTGGACTAGTGCTTTCGAAAACATTCAGTACTTC
. TRBJ2-1 TRBV7-9 . CASSLTTGTPQFF TGTGCCAGCAGCTTAACAACCGGGACCCCGCAGTTCTTC
few TRBJ2-5 TRBV7-2 . CASSRGALRETQYF TGTGCCAGCAGTAGAGGTGCCTTGAGAGAGACCCAGTACTTC
few TRBJ1-1 TRBV9 . CASSVTVNTEAFF TGTGCCAGCAGCGTGACAGTGAACACTGAAGCTTTCTTT
. TRBJ2-3 TRBV9 . CASSLSGDSTDTQYF TGTGCCAGCAGCCTATCGGGGGACTCTACAGATACGCAGTATTTT
few TRBJ2-2 TRBV7-2 TRBD2 CASSPSGVNTGELFF TGTGCCAGCAGCCCGAGCGGGGTGAACACCGGGGAGCTGTTTTTT
. TRBJ2-2 TRBV18 . CASSLLGFPNTGELFF TGTGCCAGCTCACTACTAGGATTCCCGAACACCGGGGAGCTGTTTTTT
. TRBJ2-1 TRBV14 . CASSQDRREGQFF TGTGCCAGCAGCCAAGATAGGAGGGAAGGGCAGTTCTTC
few TRBJ1-2 TRBV29-1 TRBD1 CSGQGAKGYTF TGCAGCGGACAGGGGGCTAAAGGCTACACCTTC